Sequencing of this TCR beta chain was carried out in a study of cytomegalovirus exposure and HLA in healthy donors. V gave up 5 bases and J gave up 8 bases, with 10 bases separating them. Germline CDR1 and CDR2: SGHTA and FQGNSA. This CDR3 region has 13 residues. The PCR made use of 60 Vbeta and 13 Jbeta primers. Generated by immunoSEQ multiplex PCR, the TCRdb table keeps only in-frame clones and is missing some. The sample has approximately 120,000 clones; about three quarters are singletons. The sequence was obtained from a man in his forties or fifties in good health and CMV-seronegative. Sequencing was performed on PBMCs. This chain joins TRBV7-2 and TRBJ1-6; TRBD1 is a possible D gene (5 bases). The CDR3 DNA reads as TGTGCCAGCAGCCCAGACAGAGATTCACCCCTCCACTTT. Protein sequence: CASSPDRDSPLHF.